The TCR beta chain under discussion was sequenced for a study of beta chain features in type 1 diabetes. Points from the study as a whole: Amplification by PCR could prefer shorter templates, with the same effect in patients and controls. Type 1 diabetes patients had moderately but significantly shorter TCRB CDR3s in all four CD4+ subsets.

Stem cell-like memory, regulatory, central memory and naive CD4+ cells were sorted via CD45RO/CCR7/CD25/CD127/CD95/CD27. Sequencing targeted expressed TCRB transcripts, as all isolated RNA had been reverse transcribed. Sequencing was performed with immunoSEQ multiplex PCR; in TCRdb, only in-frame clones are kept and a portion is missing. Of some 350,000 clones listed, roughly a tenth are singletons. Concerning this clone itself: Its antigen is currently unknown. At the DNA level, this CDR3 is encoded by other sequences in the same sample as well.

Deletions cut 1 base from V and 3 bases from J, with 12 bases between. Germline loops: CDR1 MNHNS, CDR2 SASEGT. This CDR3 has 15 amino acids. Sequencing input: central memory CD4+ T cells from blood. The receptor's source is a man aged 25-45 years with type 1 diabetes. V and J are TRBV6-1 and TRBJ1-2; D might be TRBD1 (6 bases). In DNA, the CDR3 is TGTGCCAGCAGTGAAGTCGGGGGCAGGGACTATGGCTACACCTTC. Translation: CASSEVGGRDYGYTF.